Presented here are 10 T cell receptor beta chains from one specimen sequenced in a study of T-cell reconstitution after alpha-beta-depleted transplantation in children. Library preparation (for TCRbeta) was performed with unique molecular identifiers. Each CDR3 protein is one row after TCRdb ran MiXCR on the PCR reads. The table lists 200,000 or so distinct CDR3 sequences, about 6% of them singletons. The specimen comprised PBMCs, sampled before TCRalphabeta/CD19-depleted stem cell transplant. The source of these receptors is a girl under three years old with combined immunodeficiency, due to receive a stem cell transplant.

This chain connects TRBV19 to TRBJ1-2; D uncertain. Per the germline V gene, CDR1 is LNHDA and CDR2 is SQIVND (reference sequence). V lost 6 bases and J 4 bases, leaving 12 bases between the germline ends. The CDR3 spans 13 residues. The DNA for the CDR3 is TGTGCCAGTAGGTGGGGAGGAGGCTATGGCTACACCTTC. Residues: CASRWGGGYGYTF.

This clonotype has ten or more counts. The chain employs TRBV28 and TRBJ2-2, with TRBD1 as a possible D gene (6 bases). Trimming took 5 bases from V and 2 from J, leaving 18 bases between them. This CDR3 is built from 17 residues. The germline V gene encodes CDR1 MDHEN and CDR2 SYDVKM. The CDR3: CASSGWEGQPNTGELFF. The CDR3 nucleotides are TGTGCCAGCAGTGGATGGGAAGGACAGCCAAACACCGGGGAGCTGTTTTTT.

In this sample, this clonotype turned up a few times. The chain couples TRBV6-1 to TRBJ2-2; 9 bases line up with TRBD1. CDR1 is MNHNS and CDR2 is SASEGT in the germline V gene. This CDR3 contains 16 residues. J gave up 8 bases and V 6 bases, and 13 bases lay outside the gene matches. The CDR3 loop reads CASRDAGQGIKGELFF. Here the CDR3 DNA reads TGTGCCAGCAGAGATGCGGGACAGGGTATCAAAGGGGAGCTGTTTTTT.

At least ten counts were recorded for this clonotype. This rearrangement joins TRBV11-1 to TRBJ2-7; 11 positions match TRBD1. Germline V gene lookup returns CDR1 SGHAT and CDR2 FQDESV (reference sequence). Trimming at V came to 5 bases and at J to 4 bases, leaving 10 bases not matched to a gene. The CDR3 is 16 amino acids. CDR3 sequence: CASSPYPGTGGYEQYF. The CDR3 coding sequence is TGTGCCAGCAGCCCCTATCCTGGGACAGGGGGGTACGAGCAGTACTTC. Supplemented by reference TRBV11-1 and TRBJ2-7, the full variable domain reads EAEVAQSPRYKITEKSQAVAFWCDPISGHATLYWYRQILGQGPELLVQFQDESVVDDSQLPKDRFSAERLKGVDSTLKIQPAELGDSAMYLCASSPYPGTGGYEQYFGPGTRLTVT.

This clonotype came up many times. The chain carries TRBV29-1 and TRBJ2-2, with D unresolved. Trimming removed 7 bases from V and 0 bases from J, with 12 bases in between. The germline V gene has CDR1 SQVTM and CDR2 ANQGSEA. This CDR3 comprises 14 residues. CDR3 DNA: TGCAGCGCCTCAGGTTTGACGAACACCGGGGAGCTGTTTTTT. It codes for CSASGLTNTGELFF.

The table lists this clonotype with many counts. The chain combines TRBV28 with TRBJ2-7; perhaps TRBD1 as D (7 bases). The germline gives CDR1 MDHEN, CDR2 SYDVKM. V dropped 6 bases and J dropped 3 bases, with 15 bases sitting between them. This CDR3 region has 14 residues. DNA for the CDR3: TGTGCCAGCAGACCCGGACAGGAGGGCTACGAGCAGTACTTC. It encodes CASRPGQEGYEQYF.

There are many counts of this clonotype. The chain combines TRBV27 with TRBJ2-7, with D maybe TRBD2 (6 bases). The germline V gene encodes CDR1 MNHEY and CDR2 SMNVEV (reference sequence). Trimming took off 6 bases at V and 3 bases at J, with 12 bases between the two ends. The CDR3 consists of 13 residues. This CDR3 is CASRGLASYEQYF. In nucleotides, the CDR3 is TGTGCCAGCAGGGGGCTAGCGAGCTACGAGCAGTACTTC.

V gene TRBV7-2 combines with J gene TRBJ2-7; a possible D gene is TRBD2 (5 bases). The CDR3 loop spans 15 amino acids. Germline lookup yields CDR1 SGHTA and CDR2 FQGNSA. V lost 0 bases and J 6 bases, leaving 15 bases between the germline ends. CDR3 DNA sequence: TGTGCCAGCAGCTTAGCGGCTAGCCCCCCTCGCGAGCAGTACTTC. Its translation: CASSLAASPPREQYF.

This clonotype was counted many times. The chain links TRBV7-8 to TRBJ2-2; tentatively, D is TRBD1 or TRBD2 (5 bases each). Trimming left V 6 bases short and J 10 bases short, with 15 bases between. CDR3 length equals 13 residues. From germline, CDR1 is SGHVS and CDR2 FQNEAQ. The CDR3 DNA reads TGTGCCAGCAGGCTGACCGTCGGGGCGGAGCTGTTTTTT. It yields the protein CASRLTVGAELFF.

This clonotype was counted ten times or more. The V call is TRBV5-1, the J call TRBJ2-2; D call uncertain. The CDR3 loop spans 13 amino acids. Germline CDR1 is SGHRS and CDR2 is YFSETQ. V shed 4 bases and J shed 3 bases, with 7 bases lying between them. The CDR3 here is CASSPLDTGELFF. The CDR3 DNA is TGCGCCAGCAGCCCGCTGGACACCGGGGAGCTGTTTTTT.